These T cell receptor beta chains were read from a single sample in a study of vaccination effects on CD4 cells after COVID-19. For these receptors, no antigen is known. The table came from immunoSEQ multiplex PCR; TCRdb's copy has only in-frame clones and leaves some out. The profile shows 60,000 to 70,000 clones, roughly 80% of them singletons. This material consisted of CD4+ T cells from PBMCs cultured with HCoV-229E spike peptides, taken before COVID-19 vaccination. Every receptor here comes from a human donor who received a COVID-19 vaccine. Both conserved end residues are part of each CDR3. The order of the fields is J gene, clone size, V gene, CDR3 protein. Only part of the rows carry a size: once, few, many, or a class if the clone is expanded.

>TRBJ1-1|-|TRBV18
CASGPPDTMNTEAFF
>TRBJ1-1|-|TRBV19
CAIRKGGSTEAFF
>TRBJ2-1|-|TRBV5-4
CASSPGGSSGGEQFF
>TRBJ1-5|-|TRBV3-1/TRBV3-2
CASSQVAGFQPQHF
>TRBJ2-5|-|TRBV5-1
CASSLVSGGQETQYF
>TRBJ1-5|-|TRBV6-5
CASSSGTSYQPQHF
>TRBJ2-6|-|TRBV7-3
CASSPQGGVISGANVLTF
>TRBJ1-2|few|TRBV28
CASSPSRDGRYGYTF
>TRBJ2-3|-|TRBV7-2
CASSLAWAVDTQYF
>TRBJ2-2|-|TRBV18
CASSPLQPETGELFF
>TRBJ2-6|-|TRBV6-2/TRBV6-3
CASSYGGVGANVLTF
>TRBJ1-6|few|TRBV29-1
CSATGGVGSPLHF
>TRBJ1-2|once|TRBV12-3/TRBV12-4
CASRVNGRTGYTF
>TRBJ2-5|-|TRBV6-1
CASSEQGARETQYF
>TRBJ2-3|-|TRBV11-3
CASSEGGAGTDTQYF
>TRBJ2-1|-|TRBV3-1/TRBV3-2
CATGTGGSNEQFF
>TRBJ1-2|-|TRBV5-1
CASSLGQGSGYTF
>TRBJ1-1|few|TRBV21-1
CASSNDGGTDTEAFF
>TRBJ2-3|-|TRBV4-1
CASSQVLITDTQYF
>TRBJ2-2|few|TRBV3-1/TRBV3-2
CASSMRLAGGLTGELFF
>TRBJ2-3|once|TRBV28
CASSFAGADTQYF
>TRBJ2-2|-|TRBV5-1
CASSLVGGANTGELFF
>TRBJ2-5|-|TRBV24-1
CATSDRTSEETQYF
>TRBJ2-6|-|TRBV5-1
CASSETPPSSGANVLTF